Presented here are 25 T cell receptor beta chains from one specimen sequenced in a study of prognosis after radiotherapy for stage I lung cancer. Multiplex PCR in two rounds served to amplify TCR beta CDR3 from genomic DNA. With primers specific to each TRBV and TRBJ gene, the first-round PCR was performed. Each CDR3 protein gets one entry after TCRdb re-called the multiplex PCR reads with MiXCR. Of approximately 23,000 distinct CDR3 sequences listed, approximately 40% are singletons. The material sequenced was PBMCs, taken before or after stereotactic body radiation therapy (not recorded which). Source of these receptors: a donor over 45 with non-small cell lung cancer.

This clonotype was counted ten times or more. V gene TRBV20-1 combines with J gene TRBJ1-2; D possibly corresponds to TRBD1 (6 bases). The CDR3 consists of 15 residues. Between the trimmed V and J ends, which lost 3 bases and 2 bases, there was a span of 16 bases. Germline V gene data show CDR1 as DFQATT and CDR2 as SNEGSKA (reference sequence). This chain's CDR3 is CSASQQGIGNYGYTF. The CDR3 DNA sequence: TGCAGTGCTAGCCAACAGGGTATTGGAAACTATGGCTACACCTTC.

This clonotype was counted many times. The chain has TRBV19 and TRBJ2-5; TRBD2 might be the D (5 bases). Per germline, CDR1 LNHDA and CDR2 SQIVND (reference sequence). V was shortened by 5 bases and J by 3 bases, with 10 bases between the two germline ends. This CDR3 has 13 amino acids. CDR3 in DNA: TGTGCCAGTAGTCGCGGAGCGGAAGAGACCCAGTACTTC. The encoded protein is CASSRGAEETQYF.

Ten or more counts support this clonotype. The chain uses TRBV2 and TRBJ1-4; D ambiguous. Germline V gene sequence: CDR1 SNHLY, CDR2 FYNNEI. The CDR3 loop spans 13 amino acids. Deletions cut 6 bases from V and 5 bases from J, with 10 bases between. The CDR3 region is CASSRSPNEKLFF. CDR3 sequence (DNA): TGTGCCAGCAGCCGGTCTCCGAATGAAAAACTGTTTTTT. Combining the CDR3 with reference TRBV2 and TRBJ1-4 gives the whole variable domain EPEVTQTPSHQVTQMGQEVILRCVPISNHLYFYWYRQILGQKVEFLVSFYNNEISEKSEIFDDQFSVERPDGSNFTLKIRSTKLEDSAMYFCASSRSPNEKLFFGSGTQLSVL.

This clonotype showed up many times. This chain connects TRBV10-3 to TRBJ2-7; 15 nucleotides agree with TRBD2. The J segment lost 4 bases and the V segment lost 3 bases, leaving 4 bases of the junction unmatched. The V gene's germline CDR1 is ENHRY and CDR2 SYGVKD. This CDR3 is 16 amino acids long. The CDR3 sequence: CAISEGLAGGRYEQYF. The CDR3 bases are TGTGCCATCAGTGAAGGACTAGCGGGAGGGCGATACGAGCAGTACTTC.

This clonotype was detected many times. This chain connects TRBV4-1 to TRBJ2-2, with a tentative D call TRBD1 (5 bases). The germline V and J ends were trimmed by 3 bases and 1 base, with 9 bases remaining between them. The CDR3 is made up of 15 amino acids. Germline CDR1 and CDR2: MGHRA and YSYEKL. DNA of the CDR3: TGCGCCAGCAGCCACCTGGACAAGAACACCGGGGAGCTGTTTTTT. Protein product: CASSHLDKNTGELFF.

This sequence joins TRBV10-3 and TRBJ2-5; TRBD2 matches at 10 bases. V lost 6 bases and J lost 3; bases outside the gene matches: 1. The CDR3 totals 13 residues. Germline CDR1 is ENHRY and CDR2 is SYGVKD. The CDR3: CAISSGREETQYF. The CDR3 bases are TGTGCCATCAGCAGCGGGAGGGAAGAGACCCAGTACTTC.

A note on this clonotype: The conserved phenylalanine or tryptophan normally closing the CDR3 is absent here, so this likely arose from a read error. This chain joins TRBV6-1 and TRBJ2-3, with 9 bases that match TRBD2. This CDR3 has 16 amino acids. The V gene's germline CDR1 is MNHNS and CDR2 SASEGT. The trim removed 5 bases at V and 7 bases at J, leaving 13 bases unmatched. The CDR3 reads CASSTLSGRGAYTQYL. CDR3 DNA: TGTGCCAGCAGTACACTTAGCGGGAGAGGGGCATATACGCAGTATCTT.

In DNA, the CDR3 is TGTGCCAGCAGTACCCCACCGGTAGGGATCCAAGAGACCCAGTACTTC. This translates into CASSTPPVGIQETQYF. The chain couples TRBV25-1 to TRBJ2-5; no reliable D call. Trimming took 5 bases from V and 1 from J, leaving 17 bases between them. Germline loops: CDR1 MGHDK, CDR2 SYGVNS. The CDR3 has 16 amino acids.

With regard to this clonotype: Just one base apart from a much larger clone, this may be a read error. The CDR3 bases are TGTGCCAGCAGCCCGGCTCTAGCGGGAATTCCCTACGAGCAGTACTTC. This sequence encodes CASSPALAGIPYEQYF. The chain uses TRBV5-4 and TRBJ2-4, with TRBD2 matching 9 bases. TRBJ2-7 matches the DNA end more closely, so the J call is doubtful. Germline loops: CDR1 SGHNT, CDR2 YYREEE (reference sequence). The CDR3 consists of 16 residues.

Many counts were recorded for this clonotype. A read error may account for a junction end that differs from germline. V and J are TRBV6-2 or TRBV6-3 and TRBJ1-2; perhaps TRBD1 as D (5 bases). Germline assignment: CDR1 MNHEY and CDR2 SVGEGT. CDR3 length: 13 residues. In DNA form, the CDR3 reads TGTGCCAGCAGTTTACGACCTGGGACCGACTTATACTTC. Amino acid sequence: CASSLRPGTDLYF.

This clonotype was counted at least ten times. This chain uses TRBV18 with TRBJ1-1; D not certain. This CDR3 has 14 amino acids. V shed 6 bases and J shed 0 bases, with 11 bases lying between them. In germline, CDR1 is KGHSH, CDR2 LQKENI. The chain's CDR3 is CASSYNRLNTEAFF. CDR3 nucleotide sequence: TGTGCCAGCTCGTACAATCGGCTGAACACTGAAGCTTTCTTT.

Ten or more counts support this clonotype. V is TRBV20-1 and J is TRBJ1-2, with TRBD1 matching 8 bases. The V gene end was trimmed by 3 bases and the J gene end by 3 bases; junction bases not matched to a gene: 6. The CDR3 loop spans 14 amino acids. Germline V gene data show CDR1 as DFQATT and CDR2 as SNEGSKA (reference sequence). CDR3 residues: CSASRGLGDYGYTF. The CDR3 DNA sequence: TGCAGTGCTAGCAGGGGGCTCGGGGACTATGGCTACACCTTC.

The DNA for the CDR3 is TGTGCCAGCAGTCCATCGCTAGCGGACTACGAGCAGTACTTC. It is translated as CASSPSLADYEQYF. The V gene is TRBV12-3 or TRBV12-4, the J gene TRBJ2-7, with TRBD2 matching 7 bases. V shed 5 bases, J shed 3 bases, and the junction held 7 bases outside the gene matches. This CDR3 is built from 14 residues.

J is TRBJ2-3 and V is TRBV6-5; D unresolved. Trimming removed 0 bases from V and 2 bases from J, with 9 bases in between. The CDR3 contains 15 residues. CDR1 and CDR2 from the germline V gene are MNHEY and SVGAGI. The CDR3 loop reads CASSYSASSTDTQYF. The CDR3 region has the DNA TGTGCCAGCAGTTACTCCGCGTCCTCCACAGATACGCAGTATTTT.

Regarding this clonotype: A read error is the likely source, as a far larger clone sits one nucleotide away. The chain has TRBV6-4 and TRBJ2-7; the match to TRBD1 covers 9 bases. The trim removed 7 bases at V and 1 base at J, leaving 11 bases unmatched. In germline, CDR1 is MRHNA, CDR2 SNTAGT. The CDR3 covers 16 residues. CDR3 loop: CASTESAGQGSYEQYF. The CDR3, as DNA: TGTGCCAGCACCGAAAGTGCGGGACAGGGTTCCTACGAGCAGTACTTC.

This chain links TRBV5-1 with TRBJ2-2; possible D gene TRBD1, 5 bases. The germline V gene has CDR1 SGHRS and CDR2 YFSETQ. The CDR3 contains 16 residues. Trimming stripped 6 bases from V and 1 base from J, with 16 bases between. The CDR3 coding sequence is TGCGCCAGCATCCCTGCTTCTCAGGGGAACACCGGGGAGCTGTTTTTT. Its translation: CASIPASQGNTGELFF.

The chain recombines TRBV6-4 with TRBJ2-1, with 10 bases matching TRBD1. Germline CDR1 and CDR2: MRHNA and SNTAGT. V dropped 5 bases and J dropped 9; count of bases not matched to a gene: 10. The CDR3 loop spans 15 amino acids. The CDR3 DNA sequence: TGTGCCAGCAGTATAACCGGGACAGGGGAAAGTGAGCAGTTCTTC. Amino acid sequence: CASSITGTGESEQFF.

This clonotype was counted many times. The rearrangement links TRBV20-1 to TRBJ1-5; maybe TRBD1 (6 bases). The CDR3 is 13 amino acids. V was clipped by 0 bases and J by 6 bases, with 9 bases between them. The germline V gene has CDR1 DFQATT and CDR2 SNEGSKA (reference sequence). In DNA, the CDR3 is TGCAGTGCTAGAGATCCGGGGGCTCAGCCCCAGCATTTT. This encodes CSARDPGAQPQHF.

This clonotype was seen repeatedly, ten times or more. V gene TRBV2 combines with J gene TRBJ1-1; 9 bases map to TRBD1. Looked up from germline, CDR1 is SNHLY and CDR2 is FYNNEI. Germline trimming cut 8 bases from V and 4 bases from J; bases unmatched to any gene: 8. This CDR3 comprises 14 residues. This CDR3 is CASRVTGGVTEAFF. The DNA of the CDR3 is TGTGCCAGCCGGGTAACAGGGGGCGTCACTGAAGCTTTCTTT.

This sequence joins TRBV19 and TRBJ2-3; the match to TRBD2 covers 14 bases. The CDR3 has 15 residues. CDR1 is LNHDA and CDR2 is SQIVND in the germline V gene (reference sequence). Losses at the gene ends were 8 bases for V and 3 bases for J; bases not matched to a gene: 4. CDR3 amino acids: CASGTSGSRTDTQYF. The CDR3 region has the DNA TGTGCCAGTGGGACTAGCGGGAGTCGGACAGATACGCAGTATTTT.

This clonotype turned up a few times. This chain links TRBV11-3 with TRBJ1-5, with 7 bases matching TRBD1. Trimming removed 4 bases from V and 1 base from J; junction bases left unmatched: 10. The CDR3 has 17 residues. Germline assignment: CDR1 SGHNT and CDR2 YENEEA. CDR3 nucleotides: TGTGCCAGCAGCTGCGGCAGGGGGAGTCAAAGCAATCAGCCCCAGCATTTT. This sequence encodes CASSCGRGSQSNQPQHF.

Details on this clonotype: A read error is possible here, since a much larger clone lies one base away. The CDR3 here is CASGEETSNTEAFF. Written as DNA, the CDR3 is TGTGCCAGCGGTGAAGAAACTTCGAACACTGAAGCTTTCTTT. This chain connects TRBV2 to TRBJ1-1, with unresolved D. CDR3 size: 14 residues. The V gene's germline CDR1 is SNHLY and CDR2 FYNNEI.

Ten or more counts support this clonotype. The V gene is TRBV11-3, the J gene TRBJ2-7, with 8 bases identical to TRBD1. This CDR3 is 13 amino acids long. With 6 bases clipped from V and 6 bases from J, the junction kept 7 bases outside the gene matches. Germline V lookup: CDR1 SGHNT, CDR2 YENEEA. The CDR3 DNA is TGTGCCAGCAGGGCAGGACAGGGCTCCGAGCAGTACTTC. It specifies CASRAGQGSEQYF.

This clonotype came up many times. V and J are TRBV27 and TRBJ1-5; a possible D gene is TRBD1 (6 bases). V gave up 4 bases and J gave up 7 bases, with 14 bases separating them. This CDR3 is 14 amino acids long. Germline V lookup: CDR1 MNHEY, CDR2 SMNVEV (reference sequence). This CDR3 reads CASSSPAGGQPQHF. The CDR3 DNA follows: TGTGCCAGCAGTTCCCCCGCGGGGGGCCAGCCCCAGCATTTT.

The sample holds many counts of this clonotype. J is TRBJ1-3 and V is TRBV28; D is unresolved. Germline loops: CDR1 MDHEN, CDR2 SYDVKM. The CDR3 spans 17 residues. Trimming stripped 5 bases from V and 0 bases from J, with 17 bases between. CDR3 nucleotides: TGTGCCAGCAGTCAGCCCTCCAGGCCAAGCTCTGGAAACACCATATATTTT. Protein sequence: CASSQPSRPSSGNTIYF.